This T cell receptor (beta chain) originates from a study of beta chain features in type 1 diabetes. Overall study findings and caveats: Researchers could not determine here whether HLA type influences TCRB rearrangement. Reduced insertions and increased deletions marked VDJ junctions in type 1 diabetes patients.

This clone appeared a few times. Its specificity is unknown. J lost 9 bases, V lost 4 bases, and 9 bases had no gene match. The germline V gene encodes CDR1 SGHRS and CDR2 YFSETQ. The CDR3 has 16 amino acids. Since all of the isolated RNA was reverse transcribed, expressed TCRB transcripts were what got sequenced. Sequenced by immunoSEQ multiplex PCR; TCRdb stores in-frame clones only, minus some. The sample has roughly 230,000 clones; over 8.5% are singletons. This receptor was taken from a woman aged 18-29 years in good health. Sequenced: naive CD4+ T cells from blood. V gene TRBV5-1 combines with J gene TRBJ2-1; 14 bases map to TRBD2. The CDR3 is CASSPGTSGSPSEQFF. The CDR3 DNA follows: TGCGCCAGCAGCCCCGGGACTAGCGGGAGTCCAAGTGAGCAGTTCTTC.